This TCR beta chain was sequenced during a study of human T cells and chemical hapten exposure. Study outcomes and limitations: Expanded TCRs grouped into significantly more large CDR3 similarity clusters than controls produced.

This clonotype was seen repeatedly, ten times or more. Its matching antigen is unknown. Separate cDNA molecules received unique molecular identifiers, which the library attached to them. TCRdb recomputed calls from the RACE reads with MiXCR, one row per CDR3 protein. The data show about 380,000 distinct CDR3 sequences, 4% to 5.5% seen once. This sample's time point: patch test 1, 2 weeks after DPC sensitization. Sample treatment: therapeutic diphenylcyclopropenone sensitization with weekly scalp DPC. Germline V gene data show CDR1 as SEHNR and CDR2 as FQNEAQ (reference sequence). The CDR3 totals 15 residues. The ends were cut back, 3 bases at V and 0 bases at J, with 11 bases in the middle.

The TCR comes from a woman in her forties or fifties with alopecia areata. Some clones in this sample may be carry-over from other donors' samples. The input for sequencing was whole blood, taken in connection with sensitization to the hapten diphenylcyclopropenone (DPC). The chain links TRBV7-9 to TRBJ1-1; maybe TRBD1 (6 bases). Written as DNA, the CDR3 is TGTGCCAGCAGCTTTGGGGGGCTGATGAACACTGAAGCTTTCTTT. This encodes CASSFGGLMNTEAFF. Based on the CDR3 plus reference TRBV7-9 and TRBJ1-1, the full variable domain is DTGVSQNPRHKITKRGQNVTFRCDPISEHNRLYWYRQTLGQGPEFLTYFQNEAQLEKSRLLSDRFSAERPKGSFSTLEIQRTEQGDSAMYLCASSFGGLMNTEAFFGQGTRLTVV.